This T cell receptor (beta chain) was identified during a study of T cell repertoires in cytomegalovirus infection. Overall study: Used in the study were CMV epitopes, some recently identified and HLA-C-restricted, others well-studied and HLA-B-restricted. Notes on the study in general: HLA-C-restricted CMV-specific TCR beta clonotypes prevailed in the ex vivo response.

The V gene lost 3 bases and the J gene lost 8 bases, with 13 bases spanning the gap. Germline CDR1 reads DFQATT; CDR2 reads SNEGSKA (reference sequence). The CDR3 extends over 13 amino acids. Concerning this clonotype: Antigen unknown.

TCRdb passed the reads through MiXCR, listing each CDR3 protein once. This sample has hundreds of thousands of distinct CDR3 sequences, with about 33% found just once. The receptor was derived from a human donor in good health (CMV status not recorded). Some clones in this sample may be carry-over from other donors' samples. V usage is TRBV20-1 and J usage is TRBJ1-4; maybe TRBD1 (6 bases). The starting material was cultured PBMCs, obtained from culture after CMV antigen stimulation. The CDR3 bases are TGCAGTGCTAGGTGGCAGGGGACCGAAAAACTGTTTTTT. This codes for CSARWQGTEKLFF.